This entry features one TCR beta chain sequence. Its matching antigen is unknown. The record originates from a study of response to subunit inactivated influenza vaccine. Study-wide points: T cells newly recruited by each seasonal influenza vaccination are few, the authors suggested.

V was pared by 5 bases and J by 9 bases, with 11 bases of the junction left unmatched. There are 15 residues in the CDR3. CDR1 and CDR2 (germline): SGHTA, FQGTGA. TCRdb reprocessed the RT-PCR reads via MiXCR and lists one record per CDR3 protein. The data contain a few hundred thousand distinct CDR3 sequences, approximately 15% of them singletons. The chain has TRBV7-3 and TRBJ2-1, with 9 nucleotides matching TRBD2. The source was PBMCs from blood, collected less than 13 days after vaccination. The origin of this receptor is a man aged 45 to 65 who received an inactivated influenza vaccine. This CDR3 is CASSDRTSAVGEQFF. Here the CDR3 DNA reads TGTGCCAGCAGCGACAGGACTAGCGCCGTCGGTGAGCAGTTCTTC.